This TCR beta chain was sequenced for a study of blood T cells in healthy people across ages. Study-level results: Long-lived donors exceeded aged donors in naive CD4+ cells and diversity.

The use of a sample-barcoded 5' primer and a J-beta primer mix characterized a second PCR of roughly 6 to 11 cycles. Through a template-switch adaptor with 12 random nucleotides, each cDNA molecule received a tag. TCRdb analysed the 5' RACE reads with MiXCR anew, one entry per CDR3 protein. The data show over 1,300,000 distinct CDR3 sequences, with approximately 59% seen just once and approximately 7% held by the top ten. CDR1 is SNHLY, CDR2 FYNNEI, per germline. The V gene lost 7 bases and the J gene lost 3 bases, with 15 bases spanning the gap. The CDR3 loop spans 15 amino acids. This clonotype has more than one count but fewer than ten. The antigen is undetermined. In terms of origin and age, donors were healthy Caucasian individuals from Russia aged about 6 to 90. Total RNA was isolated from each sample in quantities of at least 5 micrograms.

Sample: blood. This clonotype was sampled from a man younger than 35 in good health. The chain joins TRBV2 to TRBJ1-4; TRBD1 might be the D (5 bases). This CDR3 reads CASKLRGLANEKLFF. The CDR3 region has the DNA TGTGCCAGCAAACTCCGGGGCCTAGCTAATGAAAAACTGTTTTTT.